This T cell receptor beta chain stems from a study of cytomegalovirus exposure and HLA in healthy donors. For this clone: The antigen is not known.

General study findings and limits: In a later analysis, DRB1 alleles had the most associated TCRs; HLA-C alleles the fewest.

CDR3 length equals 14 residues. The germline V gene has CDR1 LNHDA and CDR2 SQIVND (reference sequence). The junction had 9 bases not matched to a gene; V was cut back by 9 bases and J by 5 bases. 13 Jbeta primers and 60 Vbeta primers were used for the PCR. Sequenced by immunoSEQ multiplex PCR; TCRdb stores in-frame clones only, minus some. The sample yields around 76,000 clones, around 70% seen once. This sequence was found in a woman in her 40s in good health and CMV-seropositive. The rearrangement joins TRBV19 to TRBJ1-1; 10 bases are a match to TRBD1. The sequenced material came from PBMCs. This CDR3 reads CASNDRGRVTEAFF. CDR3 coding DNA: TGTGCCAGCAACGACAGGGGGCGAGTAACTGAAGCTTTCTTT.